This note documents a single TCR beta chain sequence. Its antigen is unknown. A multiplex PCR was run with 60 Vbeta primers and 13 Jbeta primers. The assay was immunoSEQ multiplex PCR, and TCRdb's table has in-frame clones only and misses some. This sample's table reports approximately 70,000 clones. CDR1 SNHLY and CDR2 FYNNEI come from the germline V gene. The CDR3 loop spans 14 amino acids. With 6 bases removed from V and 8 bases from J, the gap between germline ends came to 16 bases. The data stem from a study of cytomegalovirus exposure and HLA in healthy donors. Overall study findings and caveats: A later analysis reported that several of the most significant clusters appeared to be linked to common viral pathogens, among them Epstein-Barr virus.

The J gene is TRBJ1-4, the V gene TRBV2; maybe TRBD1 (5 bases). This TCR was sampled from a woman in her thirties or forties in good health and CMV-seropositive. The sequenced sample consisted of PBMCs. In nucleotides, the CDR3 is TGTGCCAGCAGCCGGGACTTCGGGACGGAAAAACTGTTTTTT. This encodes CASSRDFGTEKLFF.